These 13 T cell receptor beta chains were sequenced from one sample in a study of vaccination effects on CD4 cells after COVID-19. The protocol was immunoSEQ multiplex PCR, while the TCRdb copy is restricted to in-frame clones and leaves out a portion. The profile shows about 21,000 clones, 73% of them singletons. Antigen specificity for these receptors is unknown. Expansion with viral peptide pools was applied to antigen-specific CD4+ T cells by the ViraFEST assay prior to sequencing. Culture lasted about ten days before CD4+ T cell isolation. In the vaccine recipients, nucleocapsid antibodies were negative and there was no prior SARS-CoV-2 infection. Sequenced here: CD4+ T cells from PBMCs cultured with HCoV-NL63 spike peptides, sampled before COVID-19 vaccination. The receptor source for this set is a human donor who received a COVID-19 vaccine.

The V and J genes are TRBV15 and TRBJ2-5; a possible D gene is TRBD1 (5 bases). Germline V gives CDR1 LNHNV, CDR2 YYDKDF (reference sequence). The CDR3 consists of 15 residues. V dropped 1 base and J dropped 2 bases, with 11 bases sitting between them. This CDR3 is CATSRGDRTQETQYF. CDR3 in DNA: TGTGCCACCAGCAGAGGCGACAGAACGCAAGAGACCCAGTACTTC.

The CDR3 DNA is TGCAGTGCTACTGACAGGGGAGGGCGGCAAAGCACAGATACGCAGTATTTT. It yields the protein CSATDRGGRQSTDTQYF. This chain joins TRBV20-1 and TRBJ2-3; perhaps TRBD1 as D (8 bases). In germline, CDR1 is DFQATT, CDR2 SNEGSKA (reference sequence). The CDR3 loop spans 17 amino acids. V was cut by 4 bases and J by 0 bases, with 20 bases left in between.

The chain uses TRBV29-1 and TRBJ2-7; no clear D gene. Looked up from germline, CDR1 is SQVTM and CDR2 is ANQGSEA. The length of the CDR3 is 8 residues. The CDR3 region is CRGWEQYF. The DNA of the CDR3 is TGCAGGGGGTGGGAGCAGTACTTC.

This clone was found once. CDR3: CASSQVSSRSYTF. The DNA for the CDR3 is TGTGCCAGCAGCCAAGTTAGCAGTAGAAGCTACACCTTC. The J gene is TRBJ1-2, the V gene TRBV3-1 (or the pseudogene TRBV3-2); D is uncertain. The germline V and J ends were trimmed by 1 base and 9 bases, with 12 bases remaining between them. The CDR3 covers 13 residues. The germline gives CDR1 LGHDT, CDR2 YNNKEL (reference sequence).

The V and J genes are TRBV18 and TRBJ2-1; 8 nucleotides match TRBD1. Looked up from germline, CDR1 is KGHSH and CDR2 is LQKENI. This CDR3 comprises 18 residues. After removal of 5 bases from V and 0 bases from J, the junction contained 12 bases not matched to a gene. In nucleotides, the CDR3 is TGTGCCAGCTCAGGCAGGGGGCGTAGTTTTGGCTCCTACAATGAGCAGTTCTTC. Encoded protein: CASSGRGRSFGSYNEQFF.

The chain is built from TRBV11-3 and TRBJ2-3; 10 bases agree with TRBD2. The ends lost 1 base at V and 4 bases at J; junction bases unmatched: 5. The CDR3 is made up of 16 amino acids. Germline V lookup: CDR1 SGHNT, CDR2 YENEEA. CDR3 sequence reads: CASSLASSGGSDTQYF. DNA of the CDR3: TGTGCCAGCAGCTTAGCCTCTAGCGGGGGTTCAGATACGCAGTATTTT.

This chain links TRBV28 with TRBJ1-2, with no clear D. CDR3 size: 15 residues. The germline V and J ends were trimmed by 3 bases and 4 bases, with 15 bases remaining between them. Per germline, CDR1 MDHEN and CDR2 SYDVKM. This chain's CDR3 is CASSFRSPSIYGYTF. The CDR3 coding sequence is TGTGCCAGCAGTTTCCGGTCACCCTCAATCTATGGCTACACCTTC.

By share, this clone counts as medium-sized. V and J are TRBV19 and TRBJ1-5, with D perhaps matching TRBD1 (6 bases). The CDR3 is 15 amino acids. V lost 5 bases, J lost 1 base, and 12 bases lay in between. Per germline, CDR1 LNHDA and CDR2 SQIVND (reference sequence). CDR3 loop: CASSPPGASNQPQHF. In DNA, the CDR3 is TGTGCCAGTAGTCCCCCGGGGGCAAGCAATCAGCCCCAGCATTTT.

The V and J genes are TRBV20-1 and TRBJ2-7, with TRBD2 matching 7 bases. Germline trimming cut 6 bases from V and 3 bases from J; bases unmatched to any gene: 2. There are 11 residues in the CDR3. Looked up from germline, CDR1 is DFQATT and CDR2 is SNEGSKA (reference sequence). The CDR3 sequence is CSASGNYEQYF. The CDR3 nucleotides are TGCAGTGCAAGCGGGAACTACGAGCAGTACTTC.

This clone has just a few counts. V is TRBV2 and J is TRBJ1-4; D might be TRBD1 (5 bases). CDR3 length equals 12 residues. V shed 8 bases and J shed 6 bases, with 10 bases lying between them. The germline V gene has CDR1 SNHLY and CDR2 FYNNEI. CDR3 in amino acids: CASGGSDEKLFF. As DNA, the CDR3 is TGTGCCAGCGGGGGTTCGGATGAAAAACTGTTTTTT.

This chain links TRBV7-2 with TRBJ2-7, with D hard to call. CDR1 and CDR2 from the germline V gene are SGHTA and FQGNSA. The CDR3 sequence is 11 residues long. V was shortened by 2 bases and J by 12 bases, with 11 bases between the two germline ends. CDR3 residues: CASSLNDLMYF. CDR3 nucleotide sequence: TGTGCCAGCAGCTTAAATGACTTGATGTACTTC.

The rearrangement uses TRBV24-1 and TRBJ2-1; D unclear. CDR3 size: 13 residues. The germline V gene has CDR1 KGHDR and CDR2 SFDVKD. Trimming removed 0 bases at V and 4 bases at J, with 3 bases between. CDR3 in DNA: TGTGCCACCAGTGATTTGGGGTACAATGAGCAGTTCTTC. This codes for CATSDLGYNEQFF.

The chain carries TRBV2 and TRBJ1-6; TRBD1 aligns across 7 bases. V lost 6 bases and J lost 5; bases outside the gene matches: 7. The germline gives CDR1 SNHLY, CDR2 FYNNEI. CDR3 length equals 15 residues. The CDR3 DNA reads as TGTGCCAGCAGAAGAGGGGGCTCGAATAATTCACCCCTCCACTTT. It codes for CASRRGGSNNSPLHF. The full variable domain, its missing parts supplied by reference TRBV2 and TRBJ1-6, is EPEVTQTPSHQVTQMGQEVILRCVPISNHLYFYWYRQILGQKVEFLVSFYNNEISEKSEIFDDQFSVERPDGSNFTLKIRSTKLEDSAMYFCASRRGGSNNSPLHFGNGTRLTVT.